Only a few counts were recorded for the clone carrying this TCR beta chain. Its antigen is not known. The CDR3 runs to 17 residues. A second roughly 7 to 11 cycle PCR used barcoded and J-beta primers. Carrying 12 random nucleotides, a template-switch adaptor labeled each individual cDNA molecule. TCRdb re-derived calls from the 5' RACE reads in MiXCR, one entry per CDR3 protein. The table shows 1.5 million to 2 million distinct CDR3 sequences, with 30% to 35% occurring only once. The data stem from a study of blood T cells in healthy people across ages. At least 7 million PBMCs were isolated per sample. Notes on the study in general: Strongly correlated with naive T cell percentage was TCR beta diversity. A greater number of naive CD4+ cells and higher diversity distinguished long-lived donors from aged donors.

This chain connects TRBV21-1 to TRBJ2-3; the DNA was not used to check the table's D call, TRBD1. TRBV21-1 is termed a pseudogene. This receptor was taken from a woman between 25 and 40 years old in good health. Source material: blood. The CDR3 region is CASSKRGVEPSTDTQYF. The CDR3 nucleotides are TGTGCCAGCAGCAAACGGGGGGTAGAACCGTCCACAGATACGCAGTATTTT.